This T cell receptor beta chain is from a study of vaccination and CD4 T cells after COVID-19. Points from the study as a whole: Convalescent patients displayed spike mono-reactivity in 304 of 307 vaccine-specific clones.

Researchers used the Oncomine TCR Beta short-read assay to sequence DNA from cultured CD4+ T cells. TCRdb ran MiXCR on the PCR reads and lists one entry per CDR3 protein. The sample holds 18,000 or so distinct CDR3 sequences; roughly half are singletons and the top ten take 21%. Regarding this clonotype: Its antigen is undetermined.

Indicated time point: late sampling 161 to 241 days after vaccination in three convalescent patients. Treatment reported: roughly 10-day PBMC culture with coronavirus spike peptide pools or control peptides (ViraFEST assay). Trimming removed 4 bases from V and 3 bases from J; junction bases left unmatched: 3. The CDR3 spans 15 residues. CDR1 SNHLY and CDR2 FYNNEI come from the germline V gene. The V gene is TRBV2, the J gene TRBJ2-2, with TRBD1 matching over 9 bases. The specimen comprised CD4+ T cells from blood, cultured in vitro, sampled about 7 months after SARS-CoV-2 vaccination. This clonotype originated in a human donor who had recovered from COVID-19. CDR3 residues: CASSAQGADTGELFF. For the CDR3, the DNA is TGTGCCAGCAGTGCACAGGGGGCAGACACCGGGGAGCTGTTTTTT.